Following are 7 T cell receptor beta chains from one sample sequenced in a study of T cell repertoires in cytomegalovirus infection. TCRdb ran MiXCR on the reads and lists one entry per CDR3 protein. The sample has about 180,000 distinct CDR3 sequences, 13% to 15% seen once; the top ten hold 25% to 30%. Sequenced sample: PBMCs. The receptors shown here come from a human donor in good health (CMV status not recorded). Some clones in this sample may be carry-over from other donors' samples.

This clonotype was detected only a few times. This chain connects TRBV28 to TRBJ1-5, with D unclear. Germline assignment: CDR1 MDHEN and CDR2 SYDVKM. The CDR3 runs 15 residues. V gave up 6 bases and J gave up 0 bases, with 12 bases separating them. CDR3 nucleotides: TGTGCCAGCAGCGTCCAGACCTATAGCAATCAGCCCCAGCATTTT. Its protein product is CASSVQTYSNQPQHF.

The rearrangement uses TRBV29-1 and TRBJ2-7; a weak D match, TRBD2 (7 bases). The CDR3 sequence is 14 residues long. V was pared by 3 bases and J by 5 bases, with 17 bases between. Germline loops: CDR1 SQVTM, CDR2 ANQGSEA. The CDR3 region is CSVEGGGSPNEQYF. CDR3 DNA: TGCAGCGTTGAGGGGGGGGGCTCCCCCAACGAGCAGTACTTC.

V usage is TRBV29-1 and J usage is TRBJ2-6; either TRBD1 or TRBD2 may fit D (5 bases each). Per the germline V gene, CDR1 is SQVTM and CDR2 is ANQGSEA. CDR3 size: 16 residues. The V and J ends lost 2 bases and 0 bases respectively, with 11 bases between them. The CDR3 spells CSVEIWGPSGANVLTF. The CDR3 DNA sequence: TGCAGCGTTGAAATTTGGGGACCCTCTGGGGCCAACGTCCTGACTTTC.

The sample holds many counts of this clonotype. The gene calls are TRBV29-1 and TRBJ2-7, with D unresolved. Germline V gene data show CDR1 as SQVTM and CDR2 as ANQGSEA. Trimming removed 6 bases from V and 2 bases from J, with 8 bases in between. CDR3 length equals 11 residues. The CDR3 DNA reads as TGCAGCGTCAGAAAAGCCTACGAGCAGTACTTC. It encodes CSVRKAYEQYF.

The chain uses TRBV29-1 and TRBJ2-3; unclear D gene. V was clipped by 6 bases and J by 6 bases, with 7 bases between them. The CDR3 extends over 10 amino acids. The germline CDR1 and CDR2 sequences are SQVTM and ANQGSEA. DNA for the CDR3: TGCAGCGTCGGGTCTGATACGCAGTATTTT. Encoded protein: CSVGSDTQYF.

This clonotype was recorded many times. The chain recombines TRBV28 with TRBJ2-2; either TRBD1 or TRBD2 may fit D (5 bases each). The length of the CDR3 is 18 residues. V lost 6 bases to trimming and J lost 2 bases, with 22 bases between them. Germline CDR1 reads MDHEN; CDR2 reads SYDVKM. For the CDR3, the DNA is TGTGCCAGCAGCCGTTCCGGGACGTGGGAATTTAACACCGGGGAGCTGTTTTTT. Translating it yields CASSRSGTWEFNTGELFF.

A few counts support this clonotype. This sequence joins TRBV12-3 or TRBV12-4 and TRBJ1-5; D is undetermined. The CDR3 spans 11 residues. V lost 1 base and J lost 7, with 2 bases in between. The CDR3 here is CASSLEQPQHF. CDR3 sequence (DNA): TGTGCCAGCAGTTTAGAGCAGCCCCAGCATTTT.